The entry below gives a single T cell receptor (beta chain) sequence along with its context. The antigen remains unidentified. Assay used: immunoSEQ multiplex PCR; TCRdb lists only in-frame clones, some missing. The sample contains about 65,000 clones, 85% of which appear only once. Time point specified: week 23, last vaccination. Doses of 300 ug of mutant IDH1 20-mer peptide were given with topical imiquimod. This entry comes from a study of a mutant IDH1 vaccine in newly diagnosed glioma. Background on the study: Investigators started vaccination 4-6 weeks after radiotherapy alone, or with temozolomide cycles. The treated group averaged roughly 40 years old and was 62.5% male, roughly 40% female. Notes on the study in general: Shifts in the top peripheral T cell clonotypes seemed unrelated to pseudoprogression. Of the patients, 85% to 95% had vaccine-induced immune responses.

This CDR3 region has 13 residues. V was clipped by 5 bases and J by 5 bases, with 13 bases between them. Germline CDR1 SGHVS, CDR2 FNYEAQ. Sequenced material: PBMCs, taken from a glioma patient whose treatment included an IDH1 peptide vaccine. The receptor was derived from a young man with glioma. The chain links TRBV7-6 to TRBJ2-7; D is unclear. Here the CDR3 reads CASSLVGNNEQYF. The CDR3 nucleotides read TGTGCCAGCAGCCTGGTAGGTAACAACGAGCAGTACTTC.